Included here is one T cell receptor beta chain sequence, with context. This clonotype was recorded at least ten times. It lacks a known antigen. The input lacks base qualities; no much larger clone sits a single base away. To synthesize cDNA, template-switch 5'RACE was performed with a primer carrying a 10-nucleotide random unique molecular identifier so that each TCR transcript was tagged. Over 200 million TCR-beta sequences, covering 15-18 subjects, were produced in each sequencing run. The RNeasy kit was used to extract total RNA. Using the KAPA Real-time Library Amplification kit, TCR-beta VDJ regions were amplified with primers for the TCR constant region and the 5'RACE anchor. A first PCR added sample indexes and Illumina adaptors, after which a second PCR increased the library yield. After Ampure bead purification, the TCR product of roughly 650 bp was size-selected on a 2% E-gel SizeSelection system. Before pooling, library quality was checked on a Bioanalyzer, concentration was measured with Qubit, and libraries were quantified with the Kapa Library Quantification kit. An Illumina HiSeq 2500 sequenced the libraries paired-end 2 x 150 bp. To increase sequence diversity, roughly 24-31% phiX was spiked into each library pool. As for how the authors treated the data: Quality-filtered reads were processed with the UMI-based MiGEC pipeline, and over 80% of raw TCR sequences were removed by the MiGEC pipeline during error correction. VDJ genes were aligned to IMGT germline references, and each clonotype was defined by a unique CDR3 amino acid sequence together with V-J genes. Clonal expansion, Shannon diversity and CDR3 relatedness were evaluated with VDJtools (CalcPairwiseDistances, ClusterSamples), while phylogenetic trees were built in CLCbio workbench. Expanded clones were defined as having at least 8 unique UMIs, based on coefficient-of-variation modelling across technical triplicates. TCRdb redid the processing of the public reads, applying fastp at Q25 and MiXCR, and retained in-frame beta chains. Rows are unified per CDR3 protein, each entry keeping the most common DNA and genes. TCRdb, not the original authors, processed these V and J calls. The sample table holds approximately 46,000 distinct CDR3 sequences, of which 10% were seen once. Of the sample, about 5.4% falls within the top ten clones.

This entry belongs to a study of neurological immune-mediated disorders (dated by TCRdb to the late 2010s). Notes on the research overall: Peripheral blood TCR-beta repertoires from HTLV-I-associated myelopathy (HAM/TSP) patients, multiple sclerosis patients and healthy controls were compared by UMI-based sequencing. Longitudinal samples, technical triplicates and paired sorted CD4+ and CD8+ T-cell subsets, alongside PBMC samples, were included among the 106 TCR-beta libraries. The cohort included approximately 68 subjects: 14 with HAM/TSP, about 35 with multiple sclerosis, and 20 or so healthy controls.

For unsorted PBMC libraries, 2 million PBMCs were used after storage in RNAlater at -80 degrees C until RNA extraction. Peripheral blood was subjected to Ficoll-Hypaque density gradient centrifugation to isolate PBMCs, which were then cryopreserved in liquid nitrogen. On the study overall, not on this receptor specifically: No identical CDR3 amino acid sequences were found to be shared among expanded clones across subjects, suggesting that TCR-beta repertoires were private in all groups. TCR clonal expansion was highest in HAM/TSP patients and lowest in MS patients, with MS patients falling below even healthy controls.

The TCR originated in a man aged 65 to 85 with HTLV-1-associated myelopathy (HAM/TSP). The sequenced material came from PBMCs.

The nucleotide sequence is TGTGCCAGCAGCTTGGGGGTCAGGGGAGAGCAGTACTTC. It specifies CASSLGVRGEQYF. The chain links TRBV5-6 with TRBJ2-7; D gene: possibly TRBD1, on 6 matching bases. Reading the germline V gene gives CDR1 SGHDT and CDR2 YYEEEE. V is reduced by 0 bases and J by 7 bases, leaving a spacing of 11 bases between them. The CDR3 measures 13 amino acids from cysteine to phenylalanine. Just the 39-base CDR3 DNA is kept, in frame starting at base 1.